The present T cell receptor beta chain was sequenced within a study of cytomegalovirus exposure and HLA in healthy donors. The PCR was carried out with 60 Vbeta primers and 13 Jbeta primers. Method: immunoSEQ multiplex PCR; TCRdb's copy keeps in-frame clones and lacks some. The sample carries some 150,000 clones, around 84% recorded once. While unrecorded immune exposures were likely, the donors were nominally healthy when sampled. General observations from the study: Roughly even sequencing depth across donors was the assumption behind the presence/absence analyses. Links to common viral pathogens appeared, in a later analysis, for several of the most significant clusters.

Notes on this clone: Its antigen is unknown.

The CDR3 spans 15 residues. CDR1 and CDR2 (germline): MNHNS, SASEGT. V shed 7 bases and J 7 bases; nucleotides not matched to a gene: 8. The chain couples TRBV6-1 to TRBJ1-4, with 11 bases identical to TRBD1. The receptor was derived from a man in his forties or fifties in good health and CMV-seropositive. Material for sequencing was PBMCs. CDR3: CASTPPGTGGEKLFF. CDR3 coding DNA: TGTGCCAGCACCCCTCCCGGGACAGGGGGTGAAAAACTGTTTTTT.